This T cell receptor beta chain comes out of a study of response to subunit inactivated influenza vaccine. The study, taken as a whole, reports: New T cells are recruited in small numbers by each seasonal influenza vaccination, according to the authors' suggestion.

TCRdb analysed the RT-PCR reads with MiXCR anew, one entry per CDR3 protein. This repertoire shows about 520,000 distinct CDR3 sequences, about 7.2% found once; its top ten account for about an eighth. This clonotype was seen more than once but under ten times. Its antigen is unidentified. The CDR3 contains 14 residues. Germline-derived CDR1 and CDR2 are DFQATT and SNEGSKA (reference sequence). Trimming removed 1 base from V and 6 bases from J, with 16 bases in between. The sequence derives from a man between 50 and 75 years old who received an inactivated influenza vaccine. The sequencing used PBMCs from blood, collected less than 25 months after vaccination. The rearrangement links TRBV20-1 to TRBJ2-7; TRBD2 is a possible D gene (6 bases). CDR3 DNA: TGCAGTGCTAGAGGGACTGGGGGGACGGGCGAGCAGTACTTC. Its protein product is CSARGTGGTGEQYF.